Listed here are 9 T cell receptor beta chains from one sample, sequenced in a study of blood T cell repertoires in COVID-19. The data were produced by immunoSEQ multiplex PCR, yet TCRdb's version contains in-frame clones alone and is incomplete. The sample records over 200,000 clones, 81% being singletons. Specimen: peripheral blood. The receptors were gathered from a woman aged 80 or over with acute or convalescent COVID-19.

This clone showed up just a few times. This chain joins TRBV5-1 and TRBJ2-7, with TRBD2 as a possible D gene (6 bases). This CDR3 is 13 amino acids long. The ends were cut back, 7 bases at V and 7 bases at J, with 18 bases in the middle. Germline CDR1 SGHRS, CDR2 YFSETQ. The CDR3 loop is CASRGVMDEEQYF. The CDR3 nucleotides read TGCGCCAGCCGCGGGGTCATGGACGAGGAGCAGTACTTC.

The V gene is TRBV7-2, the J gene TRBJ1-2; TRBD1 aligns across 7 bases. J lost 4 bases, V lost 4 bases, and 6 bases had no gene match. Germline loops: CDR1 SGHTA, CDR2 FQGNSA. CDR3 length: 14 amino acids. The CDR3 is CASSYTGDGYGYTF. The DNA of the CDR3 is TGTGCCAGCAGCTATACAGGGGATGGCTATGGCTACACCTTC. The whole variable domain, remainder taken from reference TRBV7-2 and TRBJ1-2, is GAGVSQSPSNKVTEKGKDVELRCDPISGHTALYWYRQSLGQGLEFLIYFQGNSAPDKSGLPSDRFSAERTGGSVSTLTIQRTQQEDSAVYLCASSYTGDGYGYTFGSGTRLTVV.

The V and J genes are TRBV30 and TRBJ2-3; 11 positions agree with TRBD1. The CDR3 runs 15 residues. V shed 7 bases, J shed 6 bases, and the junction held 12 bases outside the gene matches. Germline CDR1 GTSNPN, CDR2 SVGIG (reference sequence). The CDR3 sequence is CAFSRDRGVWDTQYF. CDR3 DNA sequence: TGTGCCTTCTCCCGGGACAGGGGGGTTTGGGATACGCAGTATTTT.

This chain links TRBV5-4 with TRBJ1-2, with a weak D call TRBD1 (6 bases). The length of the CDR3 is 17 residues. Germline CDR1 reads SGHNT; CDR2 reads YYREEE (reference sequence). V was cut by 3 bases and J by 5 bases, with 23 bases left in between. The CDR3: CASSSRQVANSGYGYTF. DNA for the CDR3: TGTGCCAGCAGCTCCCGACAGGTTGCTAATTCGGGGTATGGCTACACCTTC.

V usage is TRBV3-1 (or the pseudogene TRBV3-2) and J usage is TRBJ1-5, with 9 bases aligning to TRBD1. Germline trimming cut 8 bases from V and 2 bases from J; bases unmatched to any gene: 7. CDR1 and CDR2 from the germline V gene are LGHDT and YNNKEL (reference sequence). The CDR3 is made up of 15 amino acids. The CDR3 coding sequence is TGTGCCAGCGGGGGACAGGGAGGTCGCAATCAGCCCCAGCATTTT. This translates into CASGGQGGRNQPQHF.

V and J are TRBV3-1 (or the pseudogene TRBV3-2) and TRBJ1-1; TRBD1 might be the D (6 bases). The CDR3 length is 15 residues. V gave up 1 base and J gave up 4 bases, with 13 bases separating them. Germline CDR1 and CDR2: LGHDT and YNNKEL (reference sequence). For the CDR3, the DNA is TGTGCCAGCAGCCAAGGGCAGGGGTTTATCACTGAAGCTTTCTTT. Translating it yields CASSQGQGFITEAFF.

The chain has TRBV6-1 and TRBJ1-1; a weak D match, TRBD1 (5 bases). Trimming removed 1 base from V and 10 bases from J, with 13 bases in between. The V gene's germline CDR1 is MNHNS and CDR2 SASEGT. This CDR3 has 13 residues. CDR3 nucleotides: TGTGCCAGCAGTGAAGGCCCCCGGGACTTAGCTTTCTTT. This translates into CASSEGPRDLAFF.

V gene TRBV19 combines with J gene TRBJ2-7; TRBD1 aligns across 7 bases. This CDR3 has 15 amino acids. Germline V gene sequence: CDR1 LNHDA, CDR2 SQIVND (reference sequence). V was clipped by 5 bases and J by 5 bases; unmatched bases: 12. CDR3 sequence: CASSGYSGTVDEQYF. CDR3 nucleotide sequence: TGTGCCAGTAGTGGTTACTCCGGGACAGTCGACGAGCAGTACTTC.

In this sample, this clone turned up once. The J gene is TRBJ2-7, the V gene TRBV19, with 10 bases fitting TRBD2. Germline V CDR1 and CDR2: LNHDA, SQIVND (reference sequence). Germline trimming cut 3 bases from V and 2 bases from J; bases unmatched to any gene: 4. The CDR3 consists of 15 residues. The CDR3 loop is CASSISLAGPYEQYF. As DNA, the CDR3 is TGTGCCAGTAGTATCTCACTAGCGGGGCCCTACGAGCAGTACTTC.